A single sample gave rise to the 2 T cell receptor beta chains below, sequenced in a study of shared clonotypes between healthy human individuals. Profiling relied on immunoSEQ multiplex PCR, and the TCRdb table lists in-frame clones only, not all of them. Of more than 450,000 clones in the sample, 60% to 85% are singletons; the top ten hold under 15%. The sample comprised PBMCs. The receptors here all came from a woman aged 40 to 49 in good health. Some clones in this sample may be carry-over from other donors' samples.

The V and J genes are TRBV1 and TRBJ2-3. TRBV1 is a known pseudogene. The CDR3 totals 15 residues. This CDR3 is CTSRLDTACTDTQYF. CDR3 in DNA: TGCACCAGCAGATTGGATACGGCATGCACAGATACGCAGTATTTT.

V gene TRBV5-6 combines with J gene TRBJ1-2; TRBD1 agrees at 9 bases. The CDR3 spans 14 residues. Trimming took 0 bases from V and 4 from J; bases not matched to a gene: 1. Germline values: CDR1 SGHDT, CDR2 YYEEEE. The CDR3 nucleotides are TGTGCCAGCAGCTTGGAGGACAGGGGCTATGGCTACACCTTC. Residues: CASSLEDRGYGYTF. Drawing the rest from reference TRBV5-6 and TRBJ1-2, the complete variable domain is DAGVTQSPTHLIKTRGQQVTLRCSPKSGHDTVSWYQQALGQGPQFIFQYYEEEERQRGNFPDRFSGHQFPNYSSELNVNALLLGDSALYLCASSLEDRGYGYTFGSGTRLTVV.